This section outlines one T cell receptor (beta chain) sequence together with its context. The data derive from a study of T-cell memory formation after mild COVID-19. V was cut by 8 bases and J by 3 bases, with 16 bases left in between. This CDR3 has 13 residues. The germline V gene has CDR1 DFQATT and CDR2 SNEGSKA (reference sequence). TCRdb analysed the 5' RACE reads with MiXCR anew, one entry per CDR3 protein. The sample yields around 110,000 distinct CDR3 sequences, around 12% seen once. The rearrangement joins TRBV20-1 to TRBJ1-1, with no clear D. The sequencing sample was made of PBMCs or a T cell subset sorted from them (not recorded which). The clonotype was recovered from an adult woman who had mild COVID-19 (a few samples of this study predate the infection). Cell type and time point are not known. The DNA of the CDR3 is TGCAGTCCTCGTGGGAGCGGCGACACTGAAGCTTTCTTT. This gives the protein CSPRGSGDTEAFF.